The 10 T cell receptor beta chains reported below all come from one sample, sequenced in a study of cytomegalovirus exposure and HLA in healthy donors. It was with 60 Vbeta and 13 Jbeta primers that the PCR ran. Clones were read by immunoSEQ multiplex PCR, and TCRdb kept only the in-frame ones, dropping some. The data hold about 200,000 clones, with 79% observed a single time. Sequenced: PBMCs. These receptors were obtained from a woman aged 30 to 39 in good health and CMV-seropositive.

The CDR3 DNA is TGTGCCAGCAGTCCCTTCGGACTAGCGGGGGGAAGCTACGAGCAGTACTTC. This translates into CASSPFGLAGGSYEQYF. The chain links TRBV27 to TRBJ2-7, with 14 bases lining up with TRBD2. The V gene end was trimmed by 5 bases and the J gene end by 3 bases; junction bases not matched to a gene: 9. Germline loops: CDR1 MNHEY, CDR2 SMNVEV (reference sequence). This CDR3 has 17 residues.

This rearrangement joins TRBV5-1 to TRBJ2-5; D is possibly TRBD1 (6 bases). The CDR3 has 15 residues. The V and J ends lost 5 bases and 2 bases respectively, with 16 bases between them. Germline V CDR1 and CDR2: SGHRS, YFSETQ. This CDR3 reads CASSYGQSKQETQYF. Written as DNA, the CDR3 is TGCGCCAGCAGTTACGGACAGTCCAAGCAAGAGACCCAGTACTTC.

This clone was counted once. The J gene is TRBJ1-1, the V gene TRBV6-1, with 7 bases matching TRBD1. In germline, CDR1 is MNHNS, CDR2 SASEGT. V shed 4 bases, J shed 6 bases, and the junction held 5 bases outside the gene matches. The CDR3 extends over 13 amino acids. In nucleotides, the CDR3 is TGTGCCAGCAGTGGACGACAGGGCCCTGAAGCTTTCTTT. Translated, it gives CASSGRQGPEAFF.

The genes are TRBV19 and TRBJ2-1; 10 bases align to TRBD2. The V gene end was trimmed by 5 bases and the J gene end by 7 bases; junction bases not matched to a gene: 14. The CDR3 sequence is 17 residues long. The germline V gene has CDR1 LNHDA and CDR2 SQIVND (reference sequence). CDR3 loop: CASSEVSGRAIRNEQFF. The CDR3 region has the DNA TGTGCCAGTAGTGAGGTGAGCGGGAGGGCCATCAGGAATGAGCAGTTCTTC.

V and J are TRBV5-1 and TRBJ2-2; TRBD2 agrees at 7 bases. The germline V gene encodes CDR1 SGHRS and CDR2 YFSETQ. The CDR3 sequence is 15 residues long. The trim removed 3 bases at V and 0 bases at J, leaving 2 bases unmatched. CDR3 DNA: TGCGCCAGCAGCTGGGGGGGTACGAACACCGGGGAGCTGTTTTTT. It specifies CASSWGGTNTGELFF. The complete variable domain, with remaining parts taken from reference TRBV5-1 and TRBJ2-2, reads KAGVTQTPRYLIKTRGQQVTLSCSPISGHRSVSWYQQTPGQGLQFLFEYFSETQRNKGNFPGRFSGRQFSNSRSEMNVSTLELGDSALYLCASSWGGTNTGELFFGEGSRLTVL.

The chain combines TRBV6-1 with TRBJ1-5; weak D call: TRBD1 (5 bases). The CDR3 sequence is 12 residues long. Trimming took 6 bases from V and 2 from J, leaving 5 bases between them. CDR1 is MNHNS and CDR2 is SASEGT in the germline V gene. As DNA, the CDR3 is TGTGCCAGCAGACAGGGCAATCAGCCCCAGCATTTT. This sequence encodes CASRQGNQPQHF.

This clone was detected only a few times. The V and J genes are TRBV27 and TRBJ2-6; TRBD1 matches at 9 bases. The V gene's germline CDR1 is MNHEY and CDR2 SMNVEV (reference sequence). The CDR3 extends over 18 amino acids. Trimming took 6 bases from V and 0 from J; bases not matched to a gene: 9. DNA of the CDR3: TGTGCCAGCAGAAACCTACAGGGGGCGGCCTCTGGGGCCAACGTCCTGACTTTC. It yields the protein CASRNLQGAASGANVLTF.

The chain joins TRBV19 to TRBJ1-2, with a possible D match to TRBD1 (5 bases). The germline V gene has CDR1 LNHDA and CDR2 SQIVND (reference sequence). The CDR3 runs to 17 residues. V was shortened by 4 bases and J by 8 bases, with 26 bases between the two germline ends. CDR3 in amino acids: CASSTAVMTARPPGYTF. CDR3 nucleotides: TGTGCCAGTAGTACCGCGGTCATGACAGCAAGACCCCCCGGCTACACCTTC.

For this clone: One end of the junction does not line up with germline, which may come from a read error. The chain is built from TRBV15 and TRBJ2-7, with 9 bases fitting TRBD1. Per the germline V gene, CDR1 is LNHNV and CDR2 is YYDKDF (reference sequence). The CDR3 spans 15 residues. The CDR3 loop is CATSRAGQGYYEQCF. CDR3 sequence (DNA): TGTGCCACCAGCAGAGCTGGACAGGGGTACTACGAGCAGTGCTTC.

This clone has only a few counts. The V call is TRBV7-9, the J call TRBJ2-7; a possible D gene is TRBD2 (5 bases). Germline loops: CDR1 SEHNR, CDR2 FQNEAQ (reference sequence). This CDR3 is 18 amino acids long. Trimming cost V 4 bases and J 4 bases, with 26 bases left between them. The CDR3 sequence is CASSSLRGLIPLLYEQYF. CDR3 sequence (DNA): TGTGCCAGCAGCTCACTCCGGGGTCTAATTCCCCTCCTGTACGAGCAGTACTTC.